The 9 T cell receptor beta chains below come from one sample, sequenced in a study of blood T cells in healthy people across ages. A J-beta primer mix and a sample-barcoded 5' primer were used in a second PCR of about 7 to 12 cycles. A single record per CDR3 protein comes from TCRdb applying MiXCR to the 5' RACE reads. The sample comprises more than 650,000 distinct CDR3 sequences, roughly 24% of which are singletons, and around 3% rests with the top ten. The sample was also linked to a second study, of T cells of mothers and their children.

The sequenced sample was blood. The receptors were gathered from a boy aged 5-17 years in good health.

The V and J genes are TRBV29-1 and TRBJ2-2, with D possibly matching TRBD1 (5 bases). Per germline, CDR1 SQVTM and CDR2 ANQGSEA. Trimming stripped 6 bases from V and 5 bases from J, with 13 bases between. The CDR3 covers 13 residues. CDR3: CSVGSGATGELFF. The CDR3 DNA follows: TGCAGCGTGGGGTCTGGGGCGACCGGGGAGCTGTTTTTT.

The chain employs TRBV5-1 and TRBJ1-1, with TRBD1 matching 9 bases. In germline, CDR1 is SGHRS, CDR2 YFSETQ. The CDR3 has 17 residues. Trimming at V came to 1 base and at J to 1 base, leaving 8 bases not matched to a gene. Here the CDR3 DNA reads TGCGCCAGCAGCTTGACCGAATACAGGGGGCAGAACACTGAAGCTTTCTTT. Translation: CASSLTEYRGQNTEAFF.

This clonotype has only a few counts. The chain links TRBV20-1 to TRBJ1-5; 7 bases line up with TRBD1. Per germline, CDR1 DFQATT and CDR2 SNEGSKA (reference sequence). The CDR3 consists of 17 residues. J gave up 2 bases and V 3 bases, and 13 bases lay outside the gene matches. CDR3: CSARGDRVYFGNQPQHF. In DNA form, the CDR3 reads TGCAGTGCTAGGGGTGACAGGGTTTATTTTGGCAATCAGCCCCAGCATTTT.

The V call is TRBV19, the J call TRBJ2-3; 13 bases agree with TRBD2. Germline V lookup: CDR1 LNHDA, CDR2 SQIVND (reference sequence). V shed 0 bases, J shed 2 bases, and the junction held 5 bases outside the gene matches. This CDR3 is 18 amino acids long. CDR3: CASSIDAGTSGVTDTQYF. The CDR3 DNA follows: TGTGCCAGTAGTATAGACGCCGGGACTAGCGGGGTCACAGATACGCAGTATTTT.

V usage is TRBV5-1 and J usage is TRBJ1-1, with unresolved D. The V and J ends lost 4 bases and 5 bases respectively, with 12 bases between them. Germline values: CDR1 SGHRS, CDR2 YFSETQ. This CDR3 is built from 13 residues. This CDR3 is CASSIWTSTEAFF. CDR3 bases: TGCGCCAGCAGCATATGGACCTCAACTGAAGCTTTCTTT. Complete variable domain (other parts from reference TRBV5-1 and TRBJ1-1): KAGVTQTPRYLIKTRGQQVTLSCSPISGHRSVSWYQQTPGQGLQFLFEYFSETQRNKGNFPGRFSGRQFSNSRSEMNVSTLELGDSALYLCASSIWTSTEAFFGQGTRLTVV.

A few counts support this clonotype. This chain joins TRBV5-1 and TRBJ1-4; 9 bases are a match to TRBD1. V shed 4 bases and J 3 bases; nucleotides not matched to a gene: 7. The CDR3 has 16 residues. CDR1 is SGHRS and CDR2 is YFSETQ in the germline V gene. The CDR3 region has the DNA TGCGCCAGCAGCCCTTCGACAGGGGGGGCTAATGAAAAACTGTTTTTT. The encoded protein is CASSPSTGGANEKLFF.

This clonotype was seen more than once but under ten times. This chain joins TRBV9 and TRBJ1-4; D gene uncertain. The germline CDR1 and CDR2 sequences are SGDLS and YYNGEE. V was shortened by 4 bases and J by 11 bases, with 15 bases between the two germline ends. The CDR3 totals 13 residues. The CDR3 protein is CASSPSGNGKLFF. As DNA, the CDR3 is TGTGCCAGCAGCCCTAGTGGTAATGGGAAACTGTTTTTT.

The chain uses TRBV27 and TRBJ1-1; TRBD1 matches 8 bases. CDR1 and CDR2 from the germline V gene are MNHEY and SMNVEV (reference sequence). This CDR3 is built from 16 residues. Trimming removed 5 bases from V and 0 bases from J; junction bases left unmatched: 8. CDR3 DNA: TGTGCCAGCAGTCCTTGGGACAGGAGCATGAACACTGAAGCTTTCTTT. It specifies CASSPWDRSMNTEAFF.

This sequence joins TRBV10-3 and TRBJ2-3, with D perhaps TRBD1 (6 bases). The length of the CDR3 is 13 residues. The V gene lost 9 bases and the J gene lost 3 bases, with 13 bases spanning the gap. Germline V lookup: CDR1 ENHRY, CDR2 SYGVKD. CDR3 DNA: TGTGCCATGAGGACAGAGCCAACAGATACGCAGTATTTT. It specifies CAMRTEPTDTQYF.